Listed here are 3 T cell receptor beta chains from one sample, sequenced in a study of chemoradiotherapy in HPV16-positive cancers. Only in-frame clones appear in the TCRdb table, and some are missing; sequencing was by immunoSEQ multiplex PCR. The sample lists 5,000 to 8,000 clones, 65% to 90% occurring once. The sample was tumor tissue, taken from a patient who underwent chemoradiotherapy. These receptors originate from a human donor with HPV-associated anogenital cancer.

The chain combines TRBV9 with TRBJ2-5, with 7 bases fitting TRBD2. Per the germline V gene, CDR1 is SGDLS and CDR2 is YYNGEE. The CDR3 loop spans 16 amino acids. Unmatched junction bases numbered 10, after V lost 0 bases and J lost 5 bases. The CDR3 here is CASSVGGRDGRETQYF. The CDR3 bases are TGTGCCAGCAGCGTAGGGGGCAGGGACGGGAGGGAGACCCAGTACTTC.

V and J are TRBV15 and TRBJ2-2; the match to TRBD1 covers 12 bases. The CDR3 covers 18 residues. V shed 0 bases and J 6 bases; nucleotides not matched to a gene: 8. The germline CDR1 and CDR2 sequences are LNHNV and YYDKDF (reference sequence). The DNA for the CDR3 is TGTGCCACCAGCAGAGAAATCGGGACAGGGGGCCGAGCCGGGGAGCTGTTTTTT. Protein product: CATSREIGTGGRAGELFF.

V and J are TRBV5-1 and TRBJ1-4, with D perhaps matching TRBD1 (6 bases). V was trimmed by 0 bases and J by 4 bases, leaving 7 bases between them. Germline lookup yields CDR1 SGHRS and CDR2 YFSETQ. This CDR3 is built from 14 residues. The CDR3 DNA follows: TGCGCCAGCAGCTTGGGGGGGCGTAATGAAAAACTGTTTTTT. Translating it yields CASSLGGRNEKLFF.